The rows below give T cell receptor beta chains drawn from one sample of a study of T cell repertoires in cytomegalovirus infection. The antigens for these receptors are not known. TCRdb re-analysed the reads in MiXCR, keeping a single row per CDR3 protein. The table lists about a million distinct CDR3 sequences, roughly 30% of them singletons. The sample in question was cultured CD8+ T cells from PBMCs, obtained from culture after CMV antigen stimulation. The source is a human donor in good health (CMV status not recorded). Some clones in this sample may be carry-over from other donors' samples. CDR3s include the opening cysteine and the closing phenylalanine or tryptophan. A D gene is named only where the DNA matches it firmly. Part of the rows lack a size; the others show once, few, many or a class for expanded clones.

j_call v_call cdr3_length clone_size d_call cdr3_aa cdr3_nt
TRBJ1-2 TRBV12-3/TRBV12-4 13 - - CASSPGVGYGYTF TGTGCCAGCAGTCCGGGAGTAGGGTATGGCTACACCTTC
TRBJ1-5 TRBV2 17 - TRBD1 CASSEAQGEVSNQPQHF TGTGCCAGCAGTGAAGCTCAGGGGGAGGTGAGCAATCAGCCCCAGCATTTT
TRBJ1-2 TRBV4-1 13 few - CASSQDAGYGYTF TGCGCCAGCAGCCAAGATGCAGGGTATGGCTACACCTTC
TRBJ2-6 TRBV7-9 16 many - CASSSSGFSGANVLTF TGTGCCAGCAGCTCCTCGGGGTTCTCTGGGGCCAACGTCCTGACTTTC
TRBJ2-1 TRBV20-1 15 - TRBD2 CSARETSGGAYEQFF TGCAGTGCTAGAGAGACTAGCGGGGGGGCCTATGAGCAGTTCTTC
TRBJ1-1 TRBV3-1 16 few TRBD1 CASRDRQGGPYTEAFF TGTGCCAGCAGGGACCGACAGGGAGGGCCATACACTGAAGCTTTCTTT
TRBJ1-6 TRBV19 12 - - CASSMSGLPLHF TGTGCCAGTAGTATGAGTGGTTTACCCCTCCACTTT
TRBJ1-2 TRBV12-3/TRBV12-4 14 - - CASSPEPDRDGYTF TGTGCCAGCAGTCCCGAACCGGACAGAGATGGCTACACCTTC
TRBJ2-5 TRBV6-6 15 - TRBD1 CASTQGQGTKETQYF TGTGCCAGCACCCAAGGACAGGGGACCAAAGAGACCCAGTACTTC
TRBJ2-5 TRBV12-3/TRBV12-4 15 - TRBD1 CASRGDRGRWETQYF TGTGCCAGCAGGGGGGACAGGGGGCGGTGGGAGACCCAGTACTTC
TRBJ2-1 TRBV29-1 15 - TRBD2 CSAKGLAGARNEQFF TGCAGCGCAAAGGGACTAGCGGGGGCCAGGAATGAGCAGTTCTTC
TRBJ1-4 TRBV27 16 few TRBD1 CASSSGQLATNEKLFF TGTGCCAGCAGTTCGGGACAGCTTGCAACTAATGAAAAACTGTTTTTT
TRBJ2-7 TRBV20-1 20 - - CSARDPDGGADLLLLTEQYF TGCAGTGCTAGAGATCCCGATGGGGGGGCCGATCTACTACTACTAACCGAGCAGTACTTC
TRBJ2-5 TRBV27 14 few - CASSLSVRGETQYF TGTGCCAGCAGTTTATCTGTTAGGGGGGAGACCCAGTACTTC
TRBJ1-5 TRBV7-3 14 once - CASSSPGVAQPQHF TGTGCCAGCAGCTCCCCGGGGGTGGCGCAGCCCCAGCATTTT
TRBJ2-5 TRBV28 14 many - CASSPPGDEETQYF TGTGCCAGCAGTCCCCCCGGGGATGAAGAGACCCAGTACTTC
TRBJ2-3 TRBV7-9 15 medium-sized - CASSQRAGPGDTQYF TGTGCCAGCAGCCAAAGGGCAGGGCCAGGGGATACGCAGTATTTT
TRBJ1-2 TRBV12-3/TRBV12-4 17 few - CASSLAYPGVSNYGYTF TGTGCCAGCAGTTTAGCGTACCCAGGGGTCTCTAACTATGGCTACACCTTC
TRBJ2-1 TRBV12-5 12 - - CASGLPPREQFF TGTGCTAGTGGTTTGCCCCCAAGGGAGCAGTTCTTC
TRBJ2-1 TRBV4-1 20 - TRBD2 CASSPGGGGVLKSSYNEQFF TGCGCCAGCAGCCCTGGGGGCGGGGGGGTTCTGAAGAGCTCCTACAATGAGCAGTTCTTC
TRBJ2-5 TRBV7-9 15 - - CASSLYRTDGETQYF TGTGCCAGCAGCTTATACCGGACAGACGGAGAGACCCAGTACTTC
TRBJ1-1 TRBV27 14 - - CASSLFPWRTEAFF TGTGCCAGCAGTTTATTTCCCTGGCGCACTGAAGCTTTCTTT
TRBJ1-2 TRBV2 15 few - CASSDLPRGSYGYTF TGTGCCAGCAGTGATCTTCCCCGAGGAAGCTATGGCTACACCTTC
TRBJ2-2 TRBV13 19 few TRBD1 CASSFYPGTGVTDTGELFF TGTGCCAGCAGCTTCTACCCCGGGACAGGGGTTACGGACACCGGGGAGCTGTTTTTT
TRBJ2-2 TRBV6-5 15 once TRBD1 CASTSGTGDTGELFF TGTGCCAGCACCTCCGGGACAGGGGACACCGGGGAGCTGTTTTTT
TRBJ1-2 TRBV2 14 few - CASSEGGDNYGYTF TGTGCCAGCAGTGAAGGGGGGGACAACTATGGCTACACCTTC
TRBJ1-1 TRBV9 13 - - CASSVVIQSEAFF TGTGCCAGCAGCGTAGTCATTCAATCTGAAGCTTTCTTT
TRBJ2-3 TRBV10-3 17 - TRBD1 CAIRAQTPGQLIDTQYF TGTGCCATCAGGGCCCAAACTCCGGGACAGCTCATAGATACGCAGTATTTT
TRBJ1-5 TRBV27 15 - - CASSLFSGVGQPQHF TGTGCCAGCAGTTTATTTTCAGGGGTTGGTCAGCCCCAGCATTTT
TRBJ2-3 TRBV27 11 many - CASREADTQYF TGTGCCAGCAGAGAGGCGGATACGCAGTATTTT
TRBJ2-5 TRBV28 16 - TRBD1 CASRRWTGEYQETQYF TGTGCCAGCAGACGTTGGACAGGAGAGTACCAAGAGACCCAGTACTTC
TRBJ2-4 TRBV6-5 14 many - CASSYSEAKNIQYF TGTGCCAGCAGTTACTCAGAAGCCAAAAACATTCAGTACTTC
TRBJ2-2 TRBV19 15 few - CASSPTLAGSGELFF TGTGCCAGTAGTCCAACCCTTGCCGGGTCCGGGGAGCTGTTTTTT
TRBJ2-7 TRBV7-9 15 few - CASSLRGKGSYEQYF TGTGCCAGCAGCCTCAGGGGTAAGGGTTCCTACGAGCAGTACTTC
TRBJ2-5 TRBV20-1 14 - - CSAPYSGTKETQYF TGCAGTGCCCCTTACTCGGGTACTAAAGAGACCCAGTACTTC
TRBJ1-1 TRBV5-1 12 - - CASSPGSSEAFF TGCGCCAGCAGCCCAGGCAGCTCTGAGGCTTTCTTT
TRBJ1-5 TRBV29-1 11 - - CSVEDGGPQHF TGCAGCGTTGAAGATGGGGGACCCCAGCATTTT
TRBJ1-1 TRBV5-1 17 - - CASSLKRDIKNHTEAFF TGCGCCAGCAGCCTAAAACGGGACATTAAGAACCACACTGAAGCTTTCTTT
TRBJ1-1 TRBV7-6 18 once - CASSLVGEETGLNTEAFF TGTGCCAGCAGCTTAGTAGGGGAAGAGACAGGTTTGAACACTGAAGCTTTCTTT
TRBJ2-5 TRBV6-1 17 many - CASSEWAGRGWKETQYF TGTGCCAGCAGTGAATGGGCTGGCAGGGGATGGAAAGAGACCCAGTACTTC
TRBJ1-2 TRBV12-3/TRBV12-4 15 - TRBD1 CASSLEDRGWDGYTF TGTGCCAGCAGTTTAGAGGACAGGGGCTGGGATGGCTACACCTTC
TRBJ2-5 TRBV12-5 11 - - CASAIEETQYF TGTGCTAGTGCCATAGAGGAGACCCAGTACTTC
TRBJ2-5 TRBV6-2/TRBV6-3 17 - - CASSYYTSPSAEETQYF TGTGCCAGCAGTTACTATACCTCGCCTAGCGCAGAAGAGACCCAGTACTTC
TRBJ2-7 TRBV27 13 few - CASSGSETYEQYF TGTGCCAGCTCGGGCAGCGAAACCTACGAGCAGTACTTC
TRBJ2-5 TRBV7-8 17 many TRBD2 CASSLALAGGFQETQYF TGTGCCAGCAGCTTAGCACTAGCGGGGGGCTTTCAAGAGACCCAGTACTTC
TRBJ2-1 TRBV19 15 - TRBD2 CASSIGSGAYNEQFF TGTGCCAGTAGTATTGGGAGCGGGGCATACAATGAGCAGTTCTTC
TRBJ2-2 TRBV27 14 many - CASSLLGNTGELFF TGTGCCAGCAGCCTCTTGGGGAACACCGGGGAGCTGTTTTTT
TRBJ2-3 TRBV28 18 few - CASSAPSYFQGRTDTQYF TGTGCCAGCAGTGCCCCTTCGTATTTCCAGGGTAGGACAGATACGCAGTATTTT
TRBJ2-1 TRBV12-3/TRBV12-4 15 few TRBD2 CASSLNSAGGLEQFF TGTGCCAGCAGTTTAAATTCAGCGGGGGGGCTAGAGCAGTTCTTC
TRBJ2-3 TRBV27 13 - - CASSFSQTDTQYF TGTGCCAGCAGTTTTTCCCAAACAGATACGCAGTATTTT
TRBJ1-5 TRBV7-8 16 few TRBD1 CASSLAGQVDNQPQHF TGTGCCAGCAGCTTAGCGGGACAGGTGGACAATCAGCCCCAGCATTTT
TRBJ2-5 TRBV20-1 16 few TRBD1 CSARVQGQGYQETQYF TGCAGTGCTAGAGTCCAGGGACAGGGGTACCAAGAGACCCAGTACTTC
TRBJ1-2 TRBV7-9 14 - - CASSSPKDFARYTF TGTGCCAGCAGCTCCCCTAAAGACTTCGCGCGGTACACCTTC